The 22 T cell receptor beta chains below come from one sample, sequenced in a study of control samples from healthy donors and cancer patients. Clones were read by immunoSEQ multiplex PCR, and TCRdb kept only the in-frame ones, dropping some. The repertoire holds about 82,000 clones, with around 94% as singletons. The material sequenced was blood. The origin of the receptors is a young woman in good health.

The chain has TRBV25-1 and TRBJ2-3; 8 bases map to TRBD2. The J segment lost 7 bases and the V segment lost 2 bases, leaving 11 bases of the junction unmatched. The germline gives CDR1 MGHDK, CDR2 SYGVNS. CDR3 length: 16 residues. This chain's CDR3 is CASSELLRGVDHTQYF. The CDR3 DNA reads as TGTGCCAGCAGTGAACTGCTGCGGGGGGTGGACCATACGCAGTATTTT.

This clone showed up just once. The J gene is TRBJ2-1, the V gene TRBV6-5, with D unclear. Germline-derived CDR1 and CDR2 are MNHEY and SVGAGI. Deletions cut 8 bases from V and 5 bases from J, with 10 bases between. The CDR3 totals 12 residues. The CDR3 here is CASLSAHNEQFF. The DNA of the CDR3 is TGTGCCAGCCTGAGCGCCCACAATGAGCAGTTCTTC.

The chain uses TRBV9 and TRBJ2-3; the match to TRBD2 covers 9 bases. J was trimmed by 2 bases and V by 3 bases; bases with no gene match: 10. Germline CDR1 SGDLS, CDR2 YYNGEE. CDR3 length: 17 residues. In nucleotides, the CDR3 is TGTGCCAGCAGCGCAAGAAATAGCGGGAGATACACAGATACGCAGTATTTT. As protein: CASSARNSGRYTDTQYF. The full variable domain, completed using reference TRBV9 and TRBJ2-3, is DSGVTQTPKHLITATGQRVTLRCSPRSGDLSVYWYQQSLDQGLQFLIQYYNGEERAKGNILERFSAQQFPDLHSELNLSSLELGDSALYFCASSARNSGRYTDTQYFGPGTRLTVL.

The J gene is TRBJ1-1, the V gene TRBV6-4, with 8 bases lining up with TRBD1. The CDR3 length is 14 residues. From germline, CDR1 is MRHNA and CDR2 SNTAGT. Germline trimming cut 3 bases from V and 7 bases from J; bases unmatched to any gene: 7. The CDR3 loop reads CASSDEGGTGEAFF. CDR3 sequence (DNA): TGTGCCAGCAGTGATGAGGGGGGGACAGGTGAAGCTTTCTTT.

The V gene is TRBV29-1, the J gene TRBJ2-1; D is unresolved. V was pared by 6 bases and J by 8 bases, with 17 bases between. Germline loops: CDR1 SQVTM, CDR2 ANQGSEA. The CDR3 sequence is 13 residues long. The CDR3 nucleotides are TGCAGCGTCGAACTCTGGGGTCTCGATGAGCAGTTCTTC. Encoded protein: CSVELWGLDEQFF.

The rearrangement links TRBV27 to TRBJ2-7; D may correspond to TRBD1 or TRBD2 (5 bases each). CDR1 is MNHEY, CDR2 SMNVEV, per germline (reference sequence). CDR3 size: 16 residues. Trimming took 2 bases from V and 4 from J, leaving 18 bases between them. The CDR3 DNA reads TGTGCCAGCAGTTTAGCAATCCCCGGGACGGCTTACGAGCAGTACTTC. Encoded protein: CASSLAIPGTAYEQYF.

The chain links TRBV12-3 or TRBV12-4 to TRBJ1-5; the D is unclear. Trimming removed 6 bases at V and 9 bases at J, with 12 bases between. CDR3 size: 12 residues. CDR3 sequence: CASSAYEPPQHF. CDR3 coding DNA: TGTGCCAGCAGCGCATATGAACCGCCCCAGCATTTT.

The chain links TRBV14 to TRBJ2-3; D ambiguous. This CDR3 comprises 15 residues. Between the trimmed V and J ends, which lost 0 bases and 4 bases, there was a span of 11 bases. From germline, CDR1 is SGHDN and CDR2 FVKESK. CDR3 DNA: TGTGCCAGCAGCCAAGATTTCCGTTCCCCAGATACGCAGTATTTT. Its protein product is CASSQDFRSPDTQYF.

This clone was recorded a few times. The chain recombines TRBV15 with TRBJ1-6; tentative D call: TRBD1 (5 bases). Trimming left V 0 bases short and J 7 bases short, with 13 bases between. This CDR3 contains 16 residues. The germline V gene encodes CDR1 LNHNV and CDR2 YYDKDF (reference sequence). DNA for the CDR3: TGTGCCACCAGCAGAGAGGGATATTGGGGGAATTCACCCCTCCACTTT. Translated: CATSREGYWGNSPLHF.

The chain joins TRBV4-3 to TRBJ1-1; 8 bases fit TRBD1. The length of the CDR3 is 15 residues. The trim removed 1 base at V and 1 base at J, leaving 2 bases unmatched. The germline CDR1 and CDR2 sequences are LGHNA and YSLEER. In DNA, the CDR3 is TGCGCCAGCAGCCAAGCCGGGACAGGGAACACTGAAGCTTTCTTT. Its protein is CASSQAGTGNTEAFF.

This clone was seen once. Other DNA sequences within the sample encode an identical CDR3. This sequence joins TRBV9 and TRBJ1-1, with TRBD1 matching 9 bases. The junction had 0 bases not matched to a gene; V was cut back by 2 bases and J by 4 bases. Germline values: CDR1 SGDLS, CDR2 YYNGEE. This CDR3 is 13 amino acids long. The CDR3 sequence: CASSVTGGTEAFF. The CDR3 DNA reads TGTGCCAGCAGCGTGACAGGGGGCACTGAAGCTTTCTTT.

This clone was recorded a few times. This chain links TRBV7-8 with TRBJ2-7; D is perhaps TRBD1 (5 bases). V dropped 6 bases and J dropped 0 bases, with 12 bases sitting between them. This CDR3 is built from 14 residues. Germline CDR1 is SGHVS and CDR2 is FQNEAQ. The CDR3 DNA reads TGTGCCAGCAGTCAACAGGTCACCTCCTACGAGCAGTACTTC. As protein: CASSQQVTSYEQYF.

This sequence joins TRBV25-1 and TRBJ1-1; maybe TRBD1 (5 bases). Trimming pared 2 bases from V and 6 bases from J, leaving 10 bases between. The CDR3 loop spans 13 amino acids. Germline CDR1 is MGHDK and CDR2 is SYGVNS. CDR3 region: CASSELGRAEAFF. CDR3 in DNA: TGTGCCAGCAGTGAACTCGGCAGGGCTGAAGCTTTCTTT.

In nucleotides, the CDR3 is TGTGCCATCGCCGGGACAGCCCCGCCAGATACGCAGTATTTT. Translating gives CAIAGTAPPDTQYF. The genes are TRBV28 and TRBJ2-3, with TRBD1 matching 7 bases. Germline-derived CDR1 and CDR2 are MDHEN and SYDVKM. After removal of 10 bases from V and 4 bases from J, the junction contained 11 bases not matched to a gene. The CDR3 loop spans 14 amino acids.

CDR3 coding DNA: TGCAGCGCGCCGGGACAGGGGGCTACTGAAGCTTTCTTT. Its protein is CSAPGQGATEAFF. The V gene is TRBV29-1, the J gene TRBJ1-1, with TRBD1 identical over 12 bases. CDR3 size: 13 residues. J gave up 5 bases and V 7 bases, and 5 bases lay outside the gene matches. Looked up from germline, CDR1 is SQVTM and CDR2 is ANQGSEA.

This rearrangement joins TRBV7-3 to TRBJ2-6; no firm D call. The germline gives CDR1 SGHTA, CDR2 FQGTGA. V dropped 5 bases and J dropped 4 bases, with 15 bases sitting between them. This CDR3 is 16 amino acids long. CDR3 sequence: CASSPPPLLGANVLTF. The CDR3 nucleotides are TGTGCCAGCAGCCCGCCCCCGTTGCTCGGGGCCAACGTCCTGACTTTC.

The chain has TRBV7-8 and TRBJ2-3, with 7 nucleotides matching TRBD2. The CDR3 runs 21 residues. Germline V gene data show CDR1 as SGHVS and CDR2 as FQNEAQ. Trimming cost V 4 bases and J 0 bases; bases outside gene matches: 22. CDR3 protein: CASSSGLGGGPGDWSTDTQYF. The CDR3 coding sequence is TGTGCCAGCAGCTCTGGCTTGGGCGGGGGTCCGGGGGACTGGAGCACAGATACGCAGTATTTT. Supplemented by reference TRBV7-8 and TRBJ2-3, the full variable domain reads GAGVSQSPRYKVAKRGQDVALRCDPISGHVSLFWYQQALGQGPEFLTYFQNEAQLDKSGLPSDRFFAERPEGSVSTLKIQRTQQEDSAVYLCASSSGLGGGPGDWSTDTQYFGPGTRLTVL.

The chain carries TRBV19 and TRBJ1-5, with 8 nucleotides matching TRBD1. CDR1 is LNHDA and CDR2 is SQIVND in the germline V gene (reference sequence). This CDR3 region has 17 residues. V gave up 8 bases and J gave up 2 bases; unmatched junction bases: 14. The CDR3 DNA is TGTGCCAGTGGAAGGACAGGGTCAATGGGAGGCAATCAGCCCCAGCATTTT. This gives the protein CASGRTGSMGGNQPQHF.

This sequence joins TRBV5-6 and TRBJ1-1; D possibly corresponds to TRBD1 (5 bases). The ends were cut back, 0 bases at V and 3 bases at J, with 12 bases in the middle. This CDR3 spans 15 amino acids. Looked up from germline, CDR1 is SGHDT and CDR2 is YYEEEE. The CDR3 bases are TGTGCCAGCAGCTTGGTCGGCGGGGGGGACACTGAAGCTTTCTTT. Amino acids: CASSLVGGGDTEAFF.

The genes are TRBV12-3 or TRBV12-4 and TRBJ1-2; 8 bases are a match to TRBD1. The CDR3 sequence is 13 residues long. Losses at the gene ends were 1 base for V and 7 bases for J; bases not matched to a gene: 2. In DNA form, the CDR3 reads TGTGCCAGCAGTTTAGACAGGGGGTCTGGCTACACCTTC. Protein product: CASSLDRGSGYTF.

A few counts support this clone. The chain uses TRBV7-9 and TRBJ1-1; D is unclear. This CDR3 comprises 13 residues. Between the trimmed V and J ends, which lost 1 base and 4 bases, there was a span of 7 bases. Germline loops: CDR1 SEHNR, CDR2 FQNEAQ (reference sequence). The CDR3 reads CASSLEGSTEAFF. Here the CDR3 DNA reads TGTGCCAGCAGCTTAGAAGGGAGCACTGAAGCTTTCTTT.

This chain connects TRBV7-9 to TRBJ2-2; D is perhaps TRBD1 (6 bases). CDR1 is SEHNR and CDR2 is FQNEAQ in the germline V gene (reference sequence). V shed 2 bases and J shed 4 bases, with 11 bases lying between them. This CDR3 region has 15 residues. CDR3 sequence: CASSLQGQITGELFF. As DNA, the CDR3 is TGTGCCAGCAGCTTACAAGGACAGATCACCGGGGAGCTGTTTTTT.